Each of the 31 T cell receptor beta chains below was sequenced from the same sample in a study of blood T cells in healthy people across ages. A sample-barcoded 5' primer and a J-beta primer mix were used in a second PCR of roughly 7 to 11 cycles. In TCRdb, the 5' RACE reads were re-called with MiXCR into one record per CDR3 protein. This repertoire shows fewer than 2,000,000 distinct CDR3 sequences, about 35% found once; its top ten account for about 11%. Material: blood. These receptor sequences come from a woman aged 25 to 39 in good health.

This clonotype was recorded a few times. The V gene is TRBV2, the J gene TRBJ2-7; 14 bases align to TRBD2. Germline V gene data show CDR1 as SNHLY and CDR2 as FYNNEI. The CDR3 is 16 amino acids. Trimming removed 4 bases from V and 5 bases from J; junction bases left unmatched: 7. The CDR3 loop is CASSGGLAGGVDEQYF. DNA of the CDR3: TGTGCCAGCAGTGGCGGACTAGCGGGAGGTGTCGACGAGCAGTACTTC.

This clonotype has more than one count but fewer than ten. The rearrangement joins TRBV2 to TRBJ2-5; D gene uncertain. V was cut by 7 bases and J by 2 bases, with 11 bases left in between. CDR3 length: 13 amino acids. Germline V gene sequence: CDR1 SNHLY, CDR2 FYNNEI. The CDR3 nucleotides are TGTGCCAGCAACGACGAATTACAAGAGACCCAGTACTTC. Its translation: CASNDELQETQYF. Full variable domain (outside the CDR3, taken from reference TRBV2 and TRBJ2-5): EPEVTQTPSHQVTQMGQEVILRCVPISNHLYFYWYRQILGQKVEFLVSFYNNEISEKSEIFDDQFSVERPDGSNFTLKIRSTKLEDSAMYFCASNDELQETQYFGPGTRLLVL.

This chain uses TRBV7-9 with TRBJ2-2, with TRBD1 identical over 9 bases. The CDR3 consists of 17 residues. J lost 2 bases, V lost 2 bases, and 6 bases had no gene match. Per germline, CDR1 SEHNR and CDR2 FQNEAQ (reference sequence). CDR3 DNA: TGTGCCAGCAGCTTACTGCCGGGACAGGGAAACACCGGGGAGCTGTTTTTT. Translation gives CASSLLPGQGNTGELFF.

The rearrangement links TRBV4-1 to TRBJ2-7; possibly TRBD1 for D (5 bases). The CDR3 contains 14 residues. Germline V gene data show CDR1 as MGHRA and CDR2 as YSYEKL. V was cut by 1 base and J by 6 bases, with 13 bases left in between. The CDR3 DNA reads TGCGCCAGCAGCCAAGCTAGGGGATGCGGCGAGCAGTACTTC. Translation: CASSQARGCGEQYF.

This chain joins TRBV20-1 and TRBJ2-5, with 12 bases fitting TRBD2. V was pared by 5 bases and J by 5 bases, with 9 bases of the junction left unmatched. The germline V gene encodes CDR1 DFQATT and CDR2 SNEGSKA (reference sequence). The CDR3 totals 15 residues. The DNA for the CDR3 is TGCAGTGCTGACCCGACTAGCGGGAGTAAGGAGACCCAGTACTTC. It codes for CSADPTSGSKETQYF.

The chain has TRBV3-1 and TRBJ2-3; D is undetermined. Germline-derived CDR1 and CDR2 are LGHDT and YNNKEL (reference sequence). The CDR3 sequence is 16 residues long. The V and J ends lost 4 bases and 0 bases respectively, with 14 bases between them. As DNA, the CDR3 is TGTGCCAGCAGCCCCGGTGGGCAACCTAGCACAGATACGCAGTATTTT. It translates to CASSPGGQPSTDTQYF.

This rearrangement joins TRBV6-5 to TRBJ1-1; D not resolved. Germline assignment: CDR1 MNHEY and CDR2 SVGAGI. V was pared by 5 bases and J by 8 bases, with 15 bases between. The CDR3 runs to 13 residues. The CDR3 here is CASSAESTGEAFF. The CDR3 nucleotides are TGTGCCAGCAGTGCCGAATCGACGGGAGAAGCTTTCTTT.

J is TRBJ1-2 and V is TRBV6-6; TRBD1 is a possible D gene (6 bases). This CDR3 spans 13 amino acids. The germline CDR1 and CDR2 sequences are MNHNY and SVGAGI (reference sequence). V was shortened by 5 bases and J by 7 bases, with 14 bases between the two germline ends. The CDR3 here is CASSPGQTFGYTF. The CDR3 region has the DNA TGTGCCAGCAGTCCAGGACAGACATTTGGCTACACCTTC.

This clonotype appeared a few times. The gene calls are TRBV20-1 and TRBJ2-7; no clear D gene. Trimming cost V 5 bases and J 3 bases, with 8 bases left between them. Germline loops: CDR1 DFQATT, CDR2 SNEGSKA (reference sequence). The CDR3 runs to 11 residues. The CDR3 here is CSARRNYEQYF. Written as DNA, the CDR3 is TGCAGTGCTCGCAGGAACTACGAGCAGTACTTC.

The rearrangement joins TRBV9 to TRBJ2-2; 11 nucleotides line up with TRBD2. The V gene's germline CDR1 is SGDLS and CDR2 YYNGEE. Trimming at V came to 2 bases and at J to 0 bases, leaving 3 bases not matched to a gene. This CDR3 spans 17 amino acids. The CDR3, as DNA: TGTGCCAGCAGCGTTAGCGGGGGGGCTACGAACACCGGGGAGCTGTTTTTT. This encodes CASSVSGGATNTGELFF.

This chain links TRBV6-1 with TRBJ2-4, with 10 nucleotides matching TRBD2. The assigned J gene may be wrong: the sequence end matches TRBJ2-5 better. In germline, CDR1 is MNHNS, CDR2 SASEGT. This CDR3 has 17 amino acids. CDR3 sequence: CASSEGLAAGGLETQYF. The CDR3 DNA reads TGTGCCAGCAGTGAAGGATTGGCAGCGGGAGGGTTGGAGACCCAGTACTTC.

This clonotype came up many times. The gene calls are TRBV6-2 or TRBV6-3 and TRBJ2-5; the D is unclear. The CDR3 totals 14 residues. The V end was cut by 5 bases, the J end by 1 base, with 11 bases between. The germline gives CDR1 MNHEY, CDR2 SVGEGT. This CDR3 reads CASSPFDAQETQYF. CDR3 nucleotide sequence: TGTGCCAGCAGTCCGTTTGACGCCCAAGAGACCCAGTACTTC.

The table lists this clonotype with many counts. CDR3 nucleotides: TGCGCCAGCAGCCAACCCAGGGGGCAGTTGGAGACCCAGTACTTC. It codes for CASSQPRGQLETQYF. The genes are TRBV4-1 and TRBJ2-5; 8 positions match TRBD1. This CDR3 region has 15 residues. J lost 5 bases, V lost 2 bases, and 7 bases had no gene match. Per germline, CDR1 MGHRA and CDR2 YSYEKL.

DNA for the CDR3: TGCGCCAGCAGGGCGGGGGTCGTGCCGGACGAGCAGTACTTC. This codes for CASRAGVVPDEQYF. The V gene is TRBV5-1, the J gene TRBJ2-7; 7 bases fit TRBD2. Germline CDR1 reads SGHRS; CDR2 reads YFSETQ. The CDR3 totals 14 residues. Trimming removed 5 bases from V and 5 bases from J; junction bases left unmatched: 10.

The chain links TRBV7-9 to TRBJ2-3; D call uncertain. Looked up from germline, CDR1 is SEHNR and CDR2 is FQNEAQ (reference sequence). Trimming removed 4 bases from V and 4 bases from J, with 12 bases in between. The CDR3 is 14 residues long. CDR3: CASSYTRKADTQYF. CDR3 nucleotide sequence: TGTGCCAGCAGCTACACCCGAAAGGCAGATACGCAGTATTTT.

This CDR3 is CASSLDRQGGAGELFF. The DNA of the CDR3 is TGCGCCAGCAGCCTCGATCGACAGGGAGGAGCCGGGGAGCTGTTTTTT. The rearrangement joins TRBV4-1 to TRBJ2-2; tentatively, D is TRBD1 (7 bases). Germline CDR1 and CDR2: MGHRA and YSYEKL. The CDR3 contains 16 residues. The V and J ends lost 4 bases and 6 bases respectively, with 18 bases between them.

This clonotype was seen a single time. This may come from a read error, since a much larger clone is one base off. The genes are TRBV6-2 or TRBV6-3 and TRBJ2-1, with D maybe TRBD2 (6 bases). This CDR3 is built from 12 residues. CDR1 and CDR2 from the germline V gene are MNHEY and SVGEGT. Here the CDR3 DNA reads TGTGCCAGCAGGTACTCGGGAACGGGGGTGTTCTTC. Translating it yields CASRYSGTGVFF.

V gene TRBV5-6 combines with J gene TRBJ2-2, with TRBD2 matching 8 bases. This CDR3 comprises 15 residues. CDR1 and CDR2 (germline): SGHDT, YYEEEE. V shed 4 bases and J 5 bases; nucleotides not matched to a gene: 7. DNA of the CDR3: TGTGCCAGCAGCCAAGCGGGGGATATGACCGGGGAGCTGTTTTTT. Translating it yields CASSQAGDMTGELFF.

The chain joins TRBV4-1 to TRBJ2-5; maybe TRBD1 (5 bases). CDR3 length: 16 residues. V lost 0 bases and J lost 5, with 16 bases in between. From germline, CDR1 is MGHRA and CDR2 YSYEKL. Here the CDR3 reads CASSQDKGQGLETQYF. In nucleotides, the CDR3 is TGCGCCAGCAGCCAAGATAAGGGTCAGGGATTGGAGACCCAGTACTTC.

The chain couples TRBV9 to TRBJ2-1, with 7 nucleotides matching TRBD1. Germline CDR1 reads SGDLS; CDR2 reads YYNGEE. V dropped 1 base and J dropped 8; count of bases not matched to a gene: 15. The CDR3 contains 17 residues. CDR3 amino acids: CASSVRGRQPNRDEQFF. The CDR3 DNA follows: TGTGCCAGCAGCGTAAGGGGGCGGCAGCCCAACAGGGATGAGCAGTTCTTC. Looking up the rest from reference TRBV9 and TRBJ2-1 gives the full variable domain: DSGVTQTPKHLITATGQRVTLRCSPRSGDLSVYWYQQSLDQGLQFLIQYYNGEERAKGNILERFSAQQFPDLHSELNLSSLELGDSALYFCASSVRGRQPNRDEQFFGPGTRLTVL.

Remarks on this clonotype: Sequence at one end of the junction differs from germline and may be a read error. The V call is TRBV5-1, the J call TRBJ2-1; a weak D match, TRBD1 (6 bases). The CDR3 sequence is 14 residues long. Germline values: CDR1 SGHRS, CDR2 YFSETQ. CDR3 nucleotides: TGCGCCAGCAGCTTGATGACAGGCAACAACGAGCAGTTCTTC. Amino acids: CASSLMTGNNEQFF. Supplemented by reference TRBV5-1 and TRBJ2-1, the full variable domain reads KAGVTQTPRYLIKTRGQQVTLSCSPISGHRSVSWYQQTPGQGLQFLFEYFSETQRNKGNFPGRFSGRQFSNSRSEMNVSTLELGDSALYLCASSLMTGNNEQFFGPGTRLTVL.

The chain couples TRBV4-1 to TRBJ2-1, with D hard to call. The CDR3 runs to 16 residues. V was trimmed by 0 bases and J by 0 bases, leaving 9 bases between them. CDR1 MGHRA and CDR2 YSYEKL come from the germline V gene. CDR3 loop: CASSQETVGSYNEQFF. The DNA of the CDR3 is TGCGCCAGCAGCCAAGAAACTGTTGGCTCCTACAATGAGCAGTTCTTC.

A word on this clonotype: This could be a read error, since a much larger clone is one nucleotide away. The chain carries TRBV5-1 and TRBJ2-7; a possible D gene is TRBD1 (5 bases). There are 15 residues in the CDR3. Germline lookup yields CDR1 SGHRS and CDR2 YFSETQ. Trimming cost V 4 bases and J 2 bases, with 16 bases left between them. This chain's CDR3 is CASSTGSGRTYEQYF. CDR3 nucleotides: TGCGCCAGCAGCACAGGTTCGGGTAGGACCTACGAGCAGTACTTC. Full variable domain (missing parts from reference TRBV5-1 and TRBJ2-7): KAGVTQTPRYLIKTRGQQVTLSCSPISGHRSVSWYQQTPGQGLQFLFEYFSETQRNKGNFPGRFSGRQFSNSRSEMNVSTLELGDSALYLCASSTGSGRTYEQYFGPGTRLTVT.

Only a few counts were recorded for this clonotype. The CDR3 loop reads CAGGGDNEQFF. CDR3 coding DNA: TGTGCAGGGGGGGGAGACAATGAGCAGTTCTTC. The rearrangement uses TRBV7-9 and TRBJ2-1; D might be TRBD2 (7 bases). CDR1 is SEHNR, CDR2 FQNEAQ, per germline (reference sequence). This CDR3 has 11 residues.

The chain employs TRBV6-1 and TRBJ2-5; TRBD1 aligns across 9 bases. V gave up 8 bases and J gave up 5 bases; unmatched junction bases: 15. Per the germline V gene, CDR1 is MNHNS and CDR2 is SASEGT. There are 16 residues in the CDR3. CDR3 in amino acids: CASGRRTGGVFETQYF. Here the CDR3 DNA reads TGTGCCAGCGGGAGAAGAACAGGGGGCGTTTTTGAGACCCAGTACTTC.

The chain uses TRBV5-4 and TRBJ1-2; possibly TRBD1 for D (6 bases). The germline CDR1 and CDR2 sequences are SGHNT and YYREEE (reference sequence). CDR3 length equals 14 residues. V shed 4 bases and J shed 4 bases, with 14 bases lying between them. In nucleotides, the CDR3 is TGTGCCAGCAGCCGCCCCGGACAGACCTATGGCTACACCTTC. It specifies CASSRPGQTYGYTF.

This sequence joins TRBV3-1 and TRBJ2-3, with D possibly called TRBD1 or TRBD2 (6 bases each). Germline values: CDR1 LGHDT, CDR2 YNNKEL (reference sequence). V lost 10 bases to trimming and J lost 4 bases, with 12 bases between them. This CDR3 spans 12 amino acids. CDR3 nucleotides: TGTGCCACCGAGGGGGGCCCAGATACGCAGTATTTT. Encoded protein: CATEGGPDTQYF.

The chain couples TRBV28 to TRBJ2-5; 10 bases match TRBD1. The closer fit of TRBJ2-7 to the DNA end suggests the J call may be wrong. Germline V lookup: CDR1 MDHEN, CDR2 SYDVKM. The CDR3 length is 16 residues. The CDR3: CASSSDRGLGADEQYF. CDR3 nucleotides: TGTGCCAGCAGCTCAGACAGGGGGCTTGGGGCCGACGAGCAGTACTTC.

This chain links TRBV3-1 with TRBJ1-2; D gene uncertain. The V gene lost 3 bases and the J gene lost 8 bases, with 7 bases spanning the gap. The germline V gene encodes CDR1 LGHDT and CDR2 YNNKEL (reference sequence). CDR3 size: 11 residues. The CDR3 protein is CASSHVRGYTF. Here the CDR3 DNA reads TGTGCCAGCAGCCATGTTCGCGGCTACACCTTC.

The V call is TRBV11-2, the J call TRBJ1-2, with TRBD1 as a possible D gene (6 bases). Trimming stripped 5 bases from V and 5 bases from J, with 12 bases between. Germline V gene data show CDR1 as SGHAT and CDR2 as FQNNGV. The length of the CDR3 is 13 residues. Here the CDR3 reads CASSQDSFYGYTF. In DNA, the CDR3 is TGTGCCAGCAGCCAGGACAGCTTTTATGGCTACACCTTC.

This sequence joins TRBV6-1 and TRBJ2-7; tentatively, D is TRBD1 (6 bases). Germline CDR1 and CDR2: MNHNS and SASEGT. Trimming pared 8 bases from V and 0 bases from J, leaving 14 bases between. The CDR3 length is 14 residues. The DNA for the CDR3 is TGTGCCAGCGAAAAGGGGGACGTCTCCTACGAGCAGTACTTC. Translating it yields CASEKGDVSYEQYF.